The clone carrying this T cell receptor beta chain was observed a few times. Its antigen is not identified. This CDR3 comprises 13 residues. V shed 0 bases and J shed 3 bases, with 6 bases lying between them. Germline-derived CDR1 and CDR2 are SGHVS and FQNEAQ. The data are from a study of T cells in tumors after PD-1 blockade. Study-wide background: Patients had no prior checkpoint blockade, systemic immunosuppressants, or anti-cancer therapy within 4 weeks.

Findings and limits, study-wide: Two pre-treatment samples showed no clonal replacement between them.

This table comes from immunoSEQ multiplex PCR, and its TCRdb copy is limited to in-frame clones, with some not included. The top ten hold 16% of the sample, which has over 10,000 clones, less than 65% seen once. The chain employs TRBV7-8 and TRBJ2-7, with D tentatively TRBD1 (6 bases). The sequences come from tumor tissue, collected before anti-PD-1 treatment. The clonotype comes from a human donor with basal cell carcinoma. Here the CDR3 reads CASSLAGGYEQYF. In nucleotides, the CDR3 is TGTGCCAGCAGCTTAGCAGGGGGCTACGAGCAGTACTTC.